The T cell receptor (beta chain) described here comes from a study of beta chain features in type 1 diabetes. This clone was counted a few times. Its specificity is not known. Isolated RNA was reverse transcribed in full, so expressed TCRB transcripts were sequenced. Sequencing used immunoSEQ multiplex PCR; TCRdb keeps in-frame clones, though not all of them. The sample has around 450,000 clones; about an eighth are singletons. Study-level findings and limits: For patients, the naive, central memory and Treg TCRB repertoires appeared more alike than for healthy donors. High TCR expression in some cells could lead to their over-representation in cDNA sequencing. HLA influence on TCRB rearrangement stayed unresolved here.

Sorted CD4+ subsets: naive, central memory, regulatory, stem cell-like memory (CD45RO/CCR7/CD25/CD127/CD95/CD27 panel). Source material: naive CD4+ T cells from blood. The receptor comes from a woman aged 18-29 years in good health.

CDR3 sequence reads: CASSPSGMGRLVTQDTQYF. CDR3 DNA: TGTGCCAGCTCACCATCCGGGATGGGCCGGCTAGTCACACAAGATACGCAGTATTTT. The chain joins TRBV18 to TRBJ2-3, with D possibly matching TRBD2 (5 bases). Trimming stripped 2 bases from V and 5 bases from J, with 26 bases between. Germline-derived CDR1 and CDR2 are KGHSH and LQKENI. The CDR3 is 19 residues long.